This T cell receptor beta chain is drawn from a study of T cells in localized non-small cell lung cancer. CDR3 length: 16 amino acids. V dropped 5 bases and J dropped 0 bases, with 14 bases sitting between them. CDR1 and CDR2 (germline): SGHAT, FQNNGV. Clones were sequenced by immunoSEQ multiplex PCR, and TCRdb holds only the in-frame ones, with some missing. The repertoire holds roughly 38,000 clones, with roughly 82% as singletons. This receptor was identified in a male donor at least 60 years old with stage III squamous cell lung carcinoma. Here the sequenced sample was peripheral blood, taken before any cancer treatment. This chain links TRBV11-2 with TRBJ1-5, with D possibly TRBD1 on 5 matching bases. CDR3 loop: CASSGGRGSSNQPQHF. CDR3 coding DNA: TGTGCCAGCAGCGGGGGTAGAGGGAGTAGCAATCAGCCCCAGCATTTT.